The entry that follows covers one TCR beta chain sequence. Antigen unknown. V shed 3 bases and J 6 bases; nucleotides not matched to a gene: 10. The CDR3 consists of 15 residues. Germline CDR1 and CDR2: SGHRS and YFSETQ. The treatment denotes: 15 to 20 received Ad26.COV2.S at low or high dose, single or two shots; 5 received placebo; per-sample allocation not given. Specimens were obtained on day 63 following the first vaccine or placebo injection. Donation was by an adult aged 18-55 years who was in Boston. Measured with immunoSEQ multiplex PCR; TCRdb has only the in-frame clones, and not every one. The sample lists roughly 500,000 clones; roughly nine tenths were seen once. The data originate from a study of Ad26.COV2.S vaccination and SARS-CoV-2 variants. As for the study in general: Each vaccinee took Ad26.COV2.S intramuscularly, once or twice 56 days apart. Findings of the study overall: Placebo recipients and vaccine recipients were similar in non-spike TCR breadth.

The sequence was collected from a person aged 18-65 years who received the Ad26.COV2.S COVID-19 vaccine or a placebo. The input for sequencing was peripheral blood, taken in a trial of Ad26.COV2.S vaccine versus placebo. The gene calls are TRBV5-1 and TRBJ2-7; 9 positions match TRBD1. For the CDR3, the DNA is TGCGCCAGCAGCTCGGGACAGGGTACTTCTCCCGAGCAGTACTTC. This codes for CASSSGQGTSPEQYF.